This TCR beta chain is drawn from a study of blood T cell repertoires in COVID-19 (dated by TCRdb to the early 2020s). Concerning the study at large: The collaborator samples originated in the United States, Italy and Spain and spanned the acute and convalescent phases of COVID-19. The prospective study material was composed of cDNA or gDNA derived from T cells, B-cell-depleted T cells, or PBMCs. Subjects who had been exposed to COVID-19, were actively infected with it, or had recovered from it provided the deeply sampled blood TCRbeta repertoires that made up the dataset. A freely available public database, intended as a resource for researchers studying the immune response to SARS-CoV-2, is where the repertoires were released. Samples came from the ongoing ImmuneRACE study (first 160 participants) plus 1,254 subjects from 6 global collaborators. Nearly every sample came with metadata listing a de-identified subject ID, COVID-19 status, age in years and sex. Where available, HLA class I and class II types were taken from metadata supplied by the sample provider and were not determined by assay-based typing. What the study reported, not specific to this receptor: The amount of clinical and demographic metadata varied by source and participant and was provided uncurated.

TCRbeta CDR3 regions were amplified from genomic DNA by means of the immunoSEQ Assay, a bias-controlled multiplex PCR. In the authors' own workflow: The number of nucleated cells in each sample was estimated by amplification of reference gene primers within the assay. Sequence reads were collapsed and filtered to measure the absolute abundance of every unique TCRbeta CDR3 rearrangement. For each sample, productive Simpson clonality was calculated as the square root of Simpson's diversity index over productive rearrangements. TCRdb obtained this table from immuneACCESS and retained in-frame rearrangements with V and J assigned. These tables miss some clones; where compared with another copy, unresolved V genes account for less than half of the shortfall, and the remainder is unexplained. That table is the source of V, J and clone size, and D and trimming were worked out from the DNA. Within this sample are some 330,000 clones, with less than 90% of them counted one time only. The top ten clones comprise less than 6% of the sample.

The germline V gene (reference sequence) yields LGHDT for CDR1 and YNNKEL for CDR2. The V and J ends are trimmed by 6 bases and 7 bases, leaving 15 bases between them. Spanning cysteine to phenylalanine, the CDR3 consists of 13 amino acids. The CDR3 DNA has 39 bases and is translated from base 1. Participants in the prospective study were aged about 18 to 95 years, lived in under 30 United States geographic areas, and enrolled through a virtual design. In the prospective study, cohorts were assigned on the basis of participant-reported clinical history obtained from a screening survey and a study questionnaire. Recovered participants in ImmuneRACE Cohort 3 were defined as having two consecutive negative NP/OP PCR tests, clearance from a healthcare professional, or resolution of symptoms. In the prospective study, whole blood, serum and a nasopharyngeal or oropharyngeal swab were collected from each participant by mobile phlebotomists. Prospective study participants could optionally give additional blood draws and questionnaires over a roughly two-month period. Prospective study blood samples were shipped either frozen or at room temperature before DNA extraction.

A remark on this clone: The clone's antigen remains unknown. The input lacks base qualities; no much larger clone sits a single base away.

This TCR was sampled from a woman aged 45-65 years who had recovered from COVID-19. This receptor chain uses TRBV3-1 (or the pseudogene TRBV3-2) and TRBJ1-2; there is no confident call for the D gene. Sequencing input: PBMCs or T cells enriched from blood (not recorded which). The CDR3 reads as follows: CASRPDTKGGYTF. At the DNA level, the sequence is TGTGCCAGCAGGCCCGACACCAAAGGTGGCTACACCTTC.